This is a list of T cell receptor beta chains from one sample in a study of beta chain features in type 1 diabetes. Some clones are missing from TCRdb's copy, which holds only in-frame ones; the method was immunoSEQ multiplex PCR. The sample shows 130,000 or so clones, roughly 10% of them seen only once. Sequencing input: central memory CD4+ T cells from blood. The receptors stem from a man in his thirties or forties with type 1 diabetes. Both conserved end residues are part of each CDR3. Each record gives: D gene, CDR3 length, J gene, V gene, clone size, CDR3 DNA, CDR3 protein. The D gene is left open where the match is weak. A clone size is listed for some rows: how often the clone was seen (once, few, many), or a class if it is expanded.

D: .
length: 11
J: TRBJ2-7
V: TRBV6-1
size: few
DNA: TGTGCCAGCAGTGAACTATACGAGCAGTACTTC
CDR3: CASSELYEQYF

D: .
length: 12
J: TRBJ2-7
V: TRBV29-1
size: .
DNA: TGCAGCGTTGGACCGTCAGGCTACGAGCAGTACTTC
CDR3: CSVGPSGYEQYF

D: .
length: 14
J: TRBJ2-3
V: TRBV7-3
size: .
DNA: TGTGCCAGCAGCTTAGCGGGGGCCGAAGATACGCAGTATTTT
CDR3: CASSLAGAEDTQYF

D: TRBD1
length: 14
J: TRBJ1-5
V: TRBV6-1
size: few
DNA: TGTGCCAGCAGTCCCGGACAGGGTAGGAAGCCCCAGCATTTT
CDR3: CASSPGQGRKPQHF

D: TRBD2
length: 16
J: TRBJ2-1
V: TRBV11-3
size: few
DNA: TGTGCCAGCAGCTTAGATGGCGCTAGCGGGGGGAATGAGCAGTTCTTC
CDR3: CASSLDGASGGNEQFF

D: .
length: 14
J: TRBJ1-4
V: TRBV9
size: few
DNA: TGTGCCAGCAGCTCCCCGGGGGGCGATGAAAAACTGTTTTTT
CDR3: CASSSPGGDEKLFF

D: TRBD2
length: 15
J: TRBJ2-3
V: TRBV18
size: .
DNA: TGTGCCAGCTATCCCAGCGGGGGGAGCACAGATACGCAGTATTTT
CDR3: CASYPSGGSTDTQYF

D: TRBD1
length: 15
J: TRBJ2-7
V: TRBV19
size: .
DNA: TGTGCCAGCCCAGGGGACAGGGGGTTATCCTACGAGCAGTACTTC
CDR3: CASPGDRGLSYEQYF

D: TRBD2
length: 16
J: TRBJ2-1
V: TRBV4-3
size: .
DNA: TGCGCCAGCAGCCCTTATCTAGCGGGGGATTACAATGAGCAGTTCTTC
CDR3: CASSPYLAGDYNEQFF

D: .
length: 14
J: TRBJ1-4
V: TRBV14
size: .
DNA: TGTGCCAGCAGCCAAGATTTATGGGGCGAAAAACTGTTTTTT
CDR3: CASSQDLWGEKLFF

D: TRBD2
length: 15
J: TRBJ2-1
V: TRBV30
size: .
DNA: TGTGCCTGGAGTGTCGGACTAGCGGGGGGGAATGAGCAGTTCTTC
CDR3: CAWSVGLAGGNEQFF

D: .
length: 15
J: TRBJ2-7
V: TRBV23-1
size: .
DNA: TGCGCCAGCAGTCTCGAAGTGGAGGGGGCCCGCGAGCAGTACTTC
CDR3: CASSLEVEGAREQYF

D: .
length: 13
J: TRBJ1-1
V: TRBV9
size: few
DNA: TGTGCCAGCAGCCCTACAGGGAACACTGAAGCTTTCTTT
CDR3: CASSPTGNTEAFF

D: .
length: 13
J: TRBJ1-2
V: TRBV4-3
size: few
DNA: TGCGCCAGCAGCCAAGGGCCAAGGGGCGGCTACACCTTC
CDR3: CASSQGPRGGYTF

D: .
length: 15
J: TRBJ2-1
V: TRBV7-7
size: few
DNA: TGTGCTAGCAGCCTTGACAGTTCTTCCTACAATGAGCAGTTCTTC
CDR3: CASSLDSSSYNEQFF

D: TRBD1
length: 15
J: TRBJ2-7
V: TRBV6-1
size: .
DNA: TGTGCCAGCAGGCCGGGACAGGGTGGTTCCTACGAGCAGTACTTC
CDR3: CASRPGQGGSYEQYF

D: .
length: 14
J: TRBJ1-6
V: TRBV4-1
size: .
DNA: TGCGCCAGCAGCCCGCGGTCCGTGGATTCACCCCTCCACTTT
CDR3: CASSPRSVDSPLHF

D: .
length: 13
J: TRBJ2-1
V: TRBV10-3
size: few
DNA: TGTGCCATCAATGGGCCGGCCTACAATGAGCAGTTCTTC
CDR3: CAINGPAYNEQFF

D: TRBD2
length: 15
J: TRBJ2-5
V: TRBV9
size: .
DNA: TGTGCCAGCAGCGTCTCAAACGGGGGGGACGGGGCCCAGTACTTC
CDR3: CASSVSNGGDGAQYF

D: .
length: 14
J: TRBJ1-5
V: TRBV30
size: .
DNA: TGTGCCTGGAGCGTGATGGAGTTCAATCAGCCCCAGCATTTT
CDR3: CAWSVMEFNQPQHF

D: .
length: 15
J: TRBJ1-6
V: TRBV2
size: many
DNA: TGTGCCACCACAAGTTCGGGGGGCTCGTGGTCACCCCTCCACTTT
CDR3: CATTSSGGSWSPLHF

D: TRBD1
length: 15
J: TRBJ2-1
V: TRBV5-1
size: few
DNA: TGCGCCAGCAGCTTAGGGGGCAGCTCCTACAATGAGCAGTTCTTC
CDR3: CASSLGGSSYNEQFF

D: .
length: 12
J: TRBJ2-7
V: TRBV11-2
size: .
DNA: TGTGCCAGCAGCTTAGAGGGCAGGGAGGTGGCCTTC
CDR3: CASSLEGREVAF

D: .
length: 14
J: TRBJ1-1
V: TRBV7-9
size: once
DNA: TGTGCCAGCAGCCTACGGGGTGGAGACACTGAAGCTTTCTTT
CDR3: CASSLRGGDTEAFF

D: .
length: 14
J: TRBJ1-1
V: TRBV28
size: .
DNA: TGTGCCAGCAGTTTATCTGCGGGAAACACTGAAGCTTTCTTT
CDR3: CASSLSAGNTEAFF

D: TRBD1
length: 15
J: TRBJ2-3
V: TRBV7-3
size: few
DNA: TGTGCCAGCAGCCCAGGACAGGGAAACACAGATACGCAGTATTTT
CDR3: CASSPGQGNTDTQYF

D: .
length: 19
J: TRBJ1-1
V: TRBV23-1
size: many
DNA: TGCGCCAGCAGTCAACCGGTATCAGGTAATTACCGGGGGTACACTGAAGCTTTCTTT
CDR3: CASSQPVSGNYRGYTEAFF

D: TRBD1
length: 14
J: TRBJ2-7
V: TRBV25-1
size: few
DNA: TGTGCCAGCAGCGGACAGGGGGCTTCCTACGAGCAGTACTTC
CDR3: CASSGQGASYEQYF

D: .
length: 15
J: TRBJ1-2
V: TRBV5-1
size: few
DNA: TGCGCCAGCAGCTTGTATCAGCGGGGAAACTATGGCTACACCTTC
CDR3: CASSLYQRGNYGYTF

D: TRBD1
length: 15
J: TRBJ1-2
V: TRBV27
size: few
DNA: TGTGCCAGCAGTCGAACTTCGGGACAGGTAAACGGCTACACCTTC
CDR3: CASSRTSGQVNGYTF

D: .
length: 15
J: TRBJ1-5
V: TRBV28
size: few
DNA: TGTGCCAGCAGTTTGGGGGGTTATAGCAATCAGCCCCAGCATTTT
CDR3: CASSLGGYSNQPQHF

D: TRBD1
length: 15
J: TRBJ2-1
V: TRBV11-3
size: few
DNA: TGTGCCAGCAGCCTCGGACAGGGAGGAGGCAATGAGCAGTTCTTC
CDR3: CASSLGQGGGNEQFF

D: .
length: 13
J: TRBJ2-3
V: TRBV4-2
size: .
DNA: TGTGCCAGCAGCCAAGGGCGGGCGAGGGAGCAGTATTTT
CDR3: CASSQGRAREQYF

D: .
length: 15
J: TRBJ2-6
V: TRBV6-1
size: .
DNA: TGTGCCAGCAGTGAATGGAGCTCTGGGGCCAACGTCCTGACTTTC
CDR3: CASSEWSSGANVLTF

D: TRBD1
length: 15
J: TRBJ2-7
V: TRBV6-5
size: .
DNA: TGTGCCAGCAGTTACTTACGGGACAGCTCCTACGAGCAGTACTTC
CDR3: CASSYLRDSSYEQYF

D: .
length: 13
J: TRBJ2-1
V: TRBV7-2
size: few
DNA: TGTGCCAGCAGCATCAATTCCTACAATGAGCAGTTCTTC
CDR3: CASSINSYNEQFF

D: .
length: 13
J: TRBJ1-2
V: TRBV7-8
size: .
DNA: TGTGCCAGCAGCGACAGGATTAACTATGGCTACACCTTC
CDR3: CASSDRINYGYTF

D: .
length: 13
J: TRBJ2-3
V: TRBV9
size: .
DNA: TGTGCCAGCAGCGTAGGCGTCACAGATACGCAGTATTTT
CDR3: CASSVGVTDTQYF

D: TRBD1
length: 17
J: TRBJ2-2
V: TRBV9
size: few
DNA: TGTGCCAGCAGCATGACCGGGACAGAACATTCGACCGGGGAGCTGTTTTTT
CDR3: CASSMTGTEHSTGELFF

D: .
length: 13
J: TRBJ1-2
V: TRBV28
size: once
DNA: TGTGCCAGCAGTGTCGGGGGGGACTATGGCTACACCTTC
CDR3: CASSVGGDYGYTF

D: TRBD2
length: 14
J: TRBJ2-3
V: TRBV5-4
size: .
DNA: TGTGCCAGCAGCTCCGCGGGGGGAACAGATACGCAGTATTTT
CDR3: CASSSAGGTDTQYF

D: .
length: 16
J: TRBJ2-1
V: TRBV5-1
size: .
DNA: TGCGCCAGCAGCTTGGGTCTGGACAACTCCTACAATGAGCAGTTCTTC
CDR3: CASSLGLDNSYNEQFF

D: TRBD1
length: 15
J: TRBJ1-1
V: TRBV4-2
size: .
DNA: TGTGCCAGCAGCCAAGAGGGACAGCGCCACACTGAAGCTTTCTTT
CDR3: CASSQEGQRHTEAFF

D: TRBD2
length: 19
J: TRBJ2-4
V: TRBV4-2
size: .
DNA: TGTGCCAGCAGCCAAGAGGGACTAGCGGGGGCCGGGGCCAAAAACATTCAGTACTTC
CDR3: CASSQEGLAGAGAKNIQYF

D: TRBD2
length: 16
J: TRBJ2-5
V: TRBV14
size: few
DNA: TGTGCCAGCAGCCGAAGCGGGGGGGCCGTCCAAGAGACCCAGTACTTC
CDR3: CASSRSGGAVQETQYF

D: .
length: 14
J: TRBJ1-2
V: TRBV4-3
size: .
DNA: TGCGCCAGCAGCCAAGATCCACAGGGCTATGGCTACACCTTC
CDR3: CASSQDPQGYGYTF

D: TRBD2
length: 15
J: TRBJ2-3
V: TRBV5-4
size: .
DNA: TGTGCCAGCAGCTTGGGAACTAGCGGGCCGGATACGCAGTATTTT
CDR3: CASSLGTSGPDTQYF

D: .
length: 12
J: TRBJ1-2
V: TRBV5-6
size: once
DNA: TGTGCCAGCAGCTTGTACGGGGCGGGATTCACCTTC
CDR3: CASSLYGAGFTF

D: TRBD2
length: 14
J: TRBJ2-5
V: TRBV10-3
size: .
DNA: TGTGCCATCGGATCCTCCCTGGGGGGGGAGACCCAGTACTTC
CDR3: CAIGSSLGGETQYF

D: .
length: 15
J: TRBJ2-1
V: TRBV9
size: once
DNA: TGTGCCAGCAGCGTTCTATCAGGGGGGTACAATGAGCAGTTCTTC
CDR3: CASSVLSGGYNEQFF

D: .
length: 15
J: TRBJ2-5
V: TRBV25-1
size: few
DNA: TGTGCCAGCAGTGAAGGGGCAGCTCTCATAGAGACCCAGTACTTC
CDR3: CASSEGAALIETQYF

D: TRBD1
length: 14
J: TRBJ1-1
V: TRBV7-9
size: .
DNA: TGTGCCAGCAGCAAAGGACAGGAGAACACTGAAGCTTTCTTT
CDR3: CASSKGQENTEAFF

D: TRBD1
length: 15
J: TRBJ2-1
V: TRBV27
size: .
DNA: TGTGCCAGCAGTCTTACAGGGGAATCATGGGATGAGCAGTTCTTC
CDR3: CASSLTGESWDEQFF

D: .
length: 15
J: TRBJ2-6
V: TRBV4-2
size: few
DNA: TGTGCCAGCCACTCCGGGGAGGCTGGGGCCAACGTCCTGACTTTC
CDR3: CASHSGEAGANVLTF

D: .
length: 15
J: TRBJ1-2
V: TRBV9
size: few
DNA: TGTGCCAGCAGCGTAGGGGCAGTAGGTAATAGTGGCTACACCTTC
CDR3: CASSVGAVGNSGYTF

D: TRBD2
length: 15
J: TRBJ2-7
V: TRBV4-2
size: few
DNA: TGTGCCAGCAGCCAAGAAGGGACTAGCGGGCTCGAGCAGTACTTC
CDR3: CASSQEGTSGLEQYF

D: TRBD1
length: 15
J: TRBJ2-7
V: TRBV10-3
size: .
DNA: TGTGCCATCAGTGAGTCGAATAGGGGGCACGACGAGCAGTACTTC
CDR3: CAISESNRGHDEQYF

D: .
length: 14
J: TRBJ2-1
V: TRBV2
size: .
DNA: TGTGCCAGCAGTGCGGGGGTTGAACAGGGGAGGAAGTTCTTC
CDR3: CASSAGVEQGRKFF